The subject of this entry is one T cell receptor (beta chain). Its target is unknown. Germline-derived CDR1 and CDR2 are DFQATT and SNEGSKA (reference sequence). J was trimmed by 5 bases and V by 3 bases; bases with no gene match: 4. The CDR3 contains 13 residues. Full-length variable regions came from constant-region reverse primers plus semi-nested Nested Universal Primer A PCR. TCRdb ran MiXCR on the 5' RACE reads and lists one entry per CDR3 protein. The data hold approximately 40,000 distinct CDR3 sequences, with approximately 30% observed a single time. CD4+CD45RO+CD25- cells were isolated as memory CD4+ T cells. Regarding the study as a whole: The larger-cohort validation was restricted to a single TCR beta V-J rearrangement rather than whole repertoires. Tumor-infiltrating Treg TCR alpha and beta sequences overlapped most with tumor naive CD4+ T cells, then blood naive.

The chain couples TRBV20-1 to TRBJ2-7; 10 bases match TRBD2. The sample taken for sequencing was tumor-infiltrating memory CD4+ T cells sorted from the breast tumor. The sample's subset: memory CD4+ T cells, CD4+CD45RO+CD25-. This TCR was recovered from a female donor with breast cancer. The CDR3 coding sequence is TGCAGTGCTAGCCCTAGCGGGGGAGACGAGCAGTACTTC. Its translation: CSASPSGGDEQYF.